Presented here are 14 T cell receptor beta chains from one specimen sequenced in a study of OX40 agonist ivuxolimab in advanced cancers. Some clones are missing from TCRdb's copy, which holds only in-frame ones; the method was immunoSEQ multiplex PCR. Of tens of thousands of clones listed, approximately 92% were seen once; the top ten hold roughly 13%. Sample: CD4+ or CD8+ T cells sorted from blood, taken in a trial of the OX40 agonist ivuxolimab. These receptors were obtained from an adult with an advanced solid tumor such as melanoma, head and neck, liver or kidney cancer.

V is TRBV13 and J is TRBJ2-3; 9 bases align to TRBD2. Germline values: CDR1 PRHDT, CDR2 FYEKMQ (reference sequence). The CDR3 runs to 17 residues. The V and J ends lost 4 bases and 6 bases, in that order; junction bases with no gene match: 14. CDR3 DNA sequence: TGTGCCAGCAGCTCCCCTACTCTAGCGGGACCCTTGGATACGCAGTATTTT. It is translated as CASSSPTLAGPLDTQYF. Full variable domain (outside the CDR3, taken from reference TRBV13 and TRBJ2-3): AAGVIQSPRHLIKEKRETATLKCYPIPRHDTVYWYQQGPGQDPQFLISFYEKMQSDKGSIPDRFSAQQFSDYHSELNMSSLELGDSALYFCASSSPTLAGPLDTQYFGPGTRLTVL.

The chain uses TRBV27 and TRBJ2-1, with 11 bases fitting TRBD1. The CDR3 has 14 residues. Per germline, CDR1 MNHEY and CDR2 SMNVEV (reference sequence). The V segment lost 6 bases and the J segment 7 bases; nucleotides outside the gene matches: 5. The CDR3 is CASRPGQGGNEQFF. The DNA for the CDR3 is TGTGCCAGCAGACCGGGACAGGGGGGGAATGAGCAGTTCTTC.

The gene calls are TRBV7-9 and TRBJ2-2; no firm D call. Germline CDR1 is SEHNR and CDR2 is FQNEAQ (reference sequence). The CDR3 runs to 12 residues. The ends were cut back, 8 bases at V and 6 bases at J, with 10 bases in the middle. For the CDR3, the DNA is TGTGCCAGCGAGAGGCCTTCCGGGGAGCTGTTTTTT. Amino acids: CASERPSGELFF.

The chain combines TRBV4-1 with TRBJ2-5; D is perhaps TRBD1 (6 bases). Deletions cut 2 bases from V and 5 bases from J, with 18 bases between. This CDR3 spans 16 amino acids. CDR1 MGHRA and CDR2 YSYEKL come from the germline V gene. The CDR3 protein is CASSQPPTGLDETQYF. Here the CDR3 DNA reads TGCGCCAGCAGCCAACCCCCTACAGGGTTGGATGAGACCCAGTACTTC.

The chain carries TRBV7-6 and TRBJ2-7, with D unresolved. The CDR3 loop spans 14 amino acids. The ends were cut back, 2 bases at V and 2 bases at J, with 10 bases in the middle. Germline V gives CDR1 SGHVS, CDR2 FNYEAQ. The CDR3, as DNA: TGTGCCAGCAGCTTATACGGCAGTACCTACGAGCAGTACTTC. Residues: CASSLYGSTYEQYF.

This sequence joins TRBV5-1 and TRBJ2-7; D may be TRBD2 (6 bases). Trimming cost V 6 bases and J 2 bases, with 15 bases left between them. The germline CDR1 and CDR2 sequences are SGHRS and YFSETQ. This CDR3 is built from 14 residues. Here the CDR3 DNA reads TGCGCCAGCACCGCCTATAGCGGCCCCTACGAGCAGTACTTC. Translated: CASTAYSGPYEQYF.

J is TRBJ2-1 and V is TRBV15, with TRBD1 matching 9 bases. V lost 2 bases, J lost 3 bases, and 2 bases stayed unmatched. Germline V lookup: CDR1 LNHNV, CDR2 YYDKDF (reference sequence). The CDR3 is 15 residues long. DNA of the CDR3: TGTGCCACCAGCAGACCGACAGGGGGCTACAATGAGCAGTTCTTC. It codes for CATSRPTGGYNEQFF.

The chain links TRBV5-6 to TRBJ2-2; TRBD1 aligns across 7 bases. There are 15 residues in the CDR3. CDR1 and CDR2 (germline): SGHDT, YYEEEE. After removal of 7 bases from V and 5 bases from J, the junction contained 11 bases not matched to a gene. Written as DNA, the CDR3 is TGTGCCAGCTACAGACAGGGTTGGAAAACCGGGGAGCTGTTTTTT. Translation: CASYRQGWKTGELFF.

This clone was recorded only once. The V gene is TRBV19, the J gene TRBJ2-7; D is perhaps TRBD1 (5 bases). The CDR3 has 14 amino acids. Deletions cut 0 bases from V and 2 bases from J, with 8 bases between. Germline-derived CDR1 and CDR2 are LNHDA and SQIVND (reference sequence). The CDR3 here is CASSIDTGAYEQYF. Here the CDR3 DNA reads TGTGCCAGTAGTATAGACACAGGAGCCTACGAGCAGTACTTC.

The CDR3 protein is CASSFDNTEAFF. The CDR3 DNA follows: TGCGCCAGCAGCTTTGACAACACTGAAGCTTTCTTT. The chain couples TRBV5-1 to TRBJ1-1; D is ambiguous. The length of the CDR3 is 12 residues. Germline assignment: CDR1 SGHRS and CDR2 YFSETQ. The V end was cut by 2 bases, the J end by 2 bases, with 4 bases between.

The chain joins TRBV7-6 to TRBJ1-5; maybe TRBD1 (5 bases). V shed 5 bases and J shed 7 bases, with 12 bases lying between them. Per germline, CDR1 SGHVS and CDR2 FNYEAQ. This CDR3 has 13 residues. The CDR3 DNA reads TGTGCCAGCAGCGGGACGACCTACCAGCCCCAGCATTTT. Translated, it gives CASSGTTYQPQHF.

This chain joins TRBV5-4 and TRBJ1-2; TRBD1 agrees at 9 bases. With V trimmed by 3 bases and J by 4 bases, 10 bases remained unmatched. Germline assignment: CDR1 SGHNT and CDR2 YYREEE (reference sequence). CDR3 length: 16 amino acids. CDR3 residues: CASSSVETGGPYGYTF. The DNA for the CDR3 is TGTGCCAGCAGCTCCGTCGAAACAGGGGGCCCCTATGGCTACACCTTC.

Regarding this clone: The junction differs from germline at one of its ends, possibly a read error. The chain recombines TRBV6-6 with TRBJ1-6; TRBD1 matches 7 bases. This CDR3 is built from 15 residues. Germline loops: CDR1 MNHNY, CDR2 SVGAGI (reference sequence). The CDR3 loop is CASSQDRAYSSPLHF. CDR3 nucleotides: TGTGCCAGCAGTCAAGACAGGGCCTATAGTTCACCCCTCCACTTT.

The chain carries TRBV6-6 and TRBJ1-4, with TRBD1 as a possible D gene (6 bases). The CDR3 loop spans 16 amino acids. CDR1 and CDR2 from the germline V gene are MNHNY and SVGAGI (reference sequence). V was trimmed by 0 bases and J by 4 bases, leaving 12 bases between them. The CDR3 is CASSYSRGSSNEKLFF. As DNA, the CDR3 is TGTGCCAGCAGTTACTCGAGGGGGTCTAGTAATGAAAAACTGTTTTTT.